A selection of T cell receptor beta chains follows, all from one sample in a study of blood T cells in healthy people across ages. TCRdb independently ran MiXCR on the 5' RACE reads; one entry per CDR3 protein. Among about 940,000 distinct CDR3 sequences listed, 45% to 50% were seen once. The sequencing sample was made of blood. The receptors derive from a man aged 25-45 years in good health. Each CDR3 is given without its conserved first and last residue. The order of the fields is V gene, J gene, clone size, CDR3 protein. The size entry is marked missing in some rows and otherwise reads once, few, many or a size class.

TRBV20-1,TRBJ2-1,NA,SARETSGAFNEQF
TRBV21-1,TRBJ2-7,NA,ASSKFRLERGASCEQY
TRBV7-2,NA,NA,ASSLAPQGSEQY
TRBV27,TRBJ1-2,NA,ASRATGAADYGYT
TRBV20-1,TRBJ2-7,NA,SALGPGLADHEQY
TRBV5-1,TRBJ2-5,few,ASSFLGSEETQY
TRBV7-8,TRBJ1-1,NA,ASSLTGDMNTEAF
TRBV9,TRBJ2-7,NA,ASSVDPGAQWNEQY
TRBV20-1,TRBJ2-7,NA,SAYSGTGAYEQY
TRBV6-6,TRBJ2-4,few,ASRRGGEATKNIQY
TRBV28,TRBJ2-7,few,ASSFKGVFLYEQY
TRBV4-3,TRBJ2-1,NA,ASSQGTRESGNEQF
TRBV7-2,TRBJ2-1,NA,ASSLGGGGPYNEQF
TRBV24-1,TRBJ2-5,NA,ATSDGQGETQY
TRBV2,TRBJ2-7,NA,ASREDRSTYEQY
TRBV6-2/TRBV6-3,TRBJ1-2,NA,ACRAPDRGAYGYT
TRBV11-2,TRBJ1-6,NA,ASSLAMTNSPLH
TRBV6-2/TRBV6-3,TRBJ1-1,NA,ASSFESWYNTEAF
TRBV3-1,TRBJ2-7,few,ASSLYTGQY
TRBV29-1,TRBJ2-1,NA,SVEVSYNEQF
TRBV3-1,TRBJ1-2,once,ASSLRGNGYT
TRBV4-1,TRBJ1-6,NA,ASSQTSSYNSPLH
TRBV27,NA,NA,ASSLRGGRTYEQY
TRBV27,TRBJ1-6,few,ASSGGLRAPLH
TRBV28,TRBJ1-2,few,ASSLRGQPRNYGYT
TRBV20-1,TRBJ2-7,few,SASKATGSYEQY
TRBV10-3,TRBJ2-3,NA,AISPTSGAASTDTQY
TRBV6-2/TRBV6-3,TRBJ1-4,NA,ASTGTAPNEKLF
TRBV27,TRBJ1-2,NA,ASSLKVTGNYGYT
TRBV7-6,TRBJ1-5,NA,ASSLVLGQGGFNQPQH
TRBV28,TRBJ2-7,NA,ASPPYGGSYEQY
TRBV11-2,TRBJ1-1,NA,ASSPRTGTLTEAF
TRBV7-2,TRBJ2-7,many,ASSPSGGNSYEQY